The 8 T cell receptor beta chains given below trace back to one sample, sequenced in a study of CD8 T cells in Susac syndrome. RNA amounts of roughly 0.45 to 1 ug underwent reverse transcription with random hexamers. TCRdb re-derived calls from the immunoSEQ multiplex PCR reads in MiXCR, one entry per CDR3 protein. The data hold under 110,000 distinct CDR3 sequences, with roughly 95% observed a single time. Sequenced input: CD8+ T cells from PBMCs. The receptors were gathered from a human donor with Susac syndrome.

The CDR3 coding sequence is TGCGCCAGCAGCCTGGGGTATCCGAGCTCCTACAATGAGCAGTTCTTC. This codes for CASSLGYPSSYNEQFF. The V and J genes are TRBV4-1 and TRBJ2-1; D is undetermined. CDR3 size: 16 residues. Per germline, CDR1 MGHRA and CDR2 YSYEKL. Trimming shortened V by 4 bases and J by 0 bases, and 13 bases separated the two germline ends.

This sequence joins TRBV10-2 and TRBJ2-1; D gene unclear. V was clipped by 3 bases and J by 0 bases, with 9 bases between them. Germline CDR1 is WSHSY and CDR2 is SAAADI. The CDR3 has 15 amino acids. The DNA for the CDR3 is TGCGCCAGCAGTGACTGGCCGAGCTCCTACAATGAGCAGTTCTTC. Amino acids: CASSDWPSSYNEQFF.

V and J are TRBV19 and TRBJ2-1; D possibly corresponds to TRBD1 (5 bases). The CDR3 consists of 12 residues. From germline, CDR1 is LNHDA and CDR2 SQIVND (reference sequence). The ends were cut back, 5 bases at V and 9 bases at J, with 11 bases in the middle. CDR3 region: CASSPTGREQFF. CDR3 DNA sequence: TGTGCCAGTAGTCCCACAGGACGTGAGCAGTTCTTC.

The chain has TRBV10-3 and TRBJ2-7, with a possible D match to TRBD1 (5 bases). Germline loops: CDR1 ENHRY, CDR2 SYGVKD. The V end was cut by 6 bases, the J end by 1 base, with 13 bases between. The CDR3 has 14 amino acids. The DNA for the CDR3 is TGTGCCATCAGACAACAGGTCCTTTCCTACGAGCAGTACTTC. Protein: CAIRQQVLSYEQYF.

The rearrangement joins TRBV13 to TRBJ1-2, with D perhaps TRBD1 (6 bases). Trimming shortened V by 1 base and J by 4 bases, and 13 bases separated the two germline ends. Germline V gene sequence: CDR1 PRHDT, CDR2 FYEKMQ (reference sequence). The CDR3 is 15 amino acids. The CDR3 here is CASSLVIGGAYGYTF. DNA for the CDR3: TGTGCCAGCAGCTTAGTCATAGGGGGGGCCTATGGCTACACCTTC.

The chain uses TRBV12-3 or TRBV12-4 and TRBJ2-3; either TRBD1 or TRBD2 may fit D (5 bases each). Trimming pared 3 bases from V and 4 bases from J, leaving 8 bases between. CDR3 length equals 13 residues. The CDR3 DNA reads TGTGCCAGCAGTTTTCTGGGACCAGATACGCAGTATTTT. Encoded protein: CASSFLGPDTQYF.

The chain employs TRBV13 and TRBJ1-4; 7 bases line up with TRBD1. The germline V gene has CDR1 PRHDT and CDR2 FYEKMQ (reference sequence). CDR3 length equals 15 residues. Germline trimming cut 3 bases from V and 5 bases from J; bases unmatched to any gene: 6. The CDR3: CASSLRSRGNEKLFF. In DNA, the CDR3 is TGTGCCAGCAGCTTGAGGTCCAGGGGGAATGAAAAACTGTTTTTT.

The chain recombines TRBV20-1 with TRBJ2-2; no clear D. The CDR3 covers 13 residues. V was cut by 5 bases and J by 1 base, with 8 bases left in between. Looked up from germline, CDR1 is DFQATT and CDR2 is SNEGSKA (reference sequence). The CDR3 here is CSASDLNTGELFF. In DNA form, the CDR3 reads TGCAGTGCTTCGGACCTGAACACCGGGGAGCTGTTTTTT.